Sequencing of this TCR beta chain was carried out in a study of blood T cell repertoires in COVID-19. Study as a whole: T cells, B-cell-depleted T cells, or PBMCs supplied cDNA or gDNA.

The trim removed 1 base at V and 6 bases at J, leaving 0 bases unmatched. Germline V CDR1 and CDR2: LGHDT, YNNKEL (reference sequence). CDR3 length: 13 amino acids. Self-reported history from a screening survey and questionnaire set each donor's cohort. Of note for this clone: Other DNA sequences in the sample encode the same CDR3.

Profiling relied on immunoSEQ multiplex PCR, and the TCRdb table lists in-frame clones only, not all of them. Of fewer than 400,000 clones listed, roughly 85% are singletons. The gene calls are TRBV3-1 (or the pseudogene TRBV3-2) and TRBJ1-1; 9 bases are a match to TRBD1. Sample: PBMCs or T cells enriched from blood (not recorded which). The origin of this receptor is a man aged 25-45 years who had recovered from COVID-19. The CDR3 coding sequence is TGTGCCAGCAGCCAAGGACAGGGGGCTGAAGCTTTCTTT. As protein: CASSQGQGAEAFF.